This TCR beta chain came from a study of regulatory T cells in long-lasting Graves disease. About the research overall: Graves' patients with a new diagnosis had received antithyroid drugs under 3 months.

Study-wide findings and caveats: The analysis examined peripheral blood only and excluded thyroid tissue. With persistent disease, TRBV28, TRBJ1-2 and TRBJ2-5 were the favored segments.

Building the TCR beta libraries relied on iRepertoire HTBI primers, and CDR3 regions underwent Arm-PCR. In TCRdb, the multiplex PCR reads were re-called with MiXCR into one record per CDR3 protein. The table has 300,000 to 400,000 distinct CDR3 sequences, around a sixth seen once. Trimming at V came to 6 bases and at J to 0 bases, leaving 8 bases not matched to a gene. CDR3 size: 16 residues. Germline V gene lookup returns CDR1 MDHEN and CDR2 SYDVKM. Time point noted: newly diagnosed GD, antithyroid drugs for less than 3 months. Following extraction of RNA from PBMCs, that RNA was used to make the TCR library. This clonotype was recorded only once. Antigen unknown.

V and J are TRBV28 and TRBJ1-5; 7 bases fit TRBD1. This TCR was recovered from a female donor with Graves disease. The sequencing used peripheral blood mononuclear cells (PBMCs), collected at new diagnosis, from a patient treated with antithyroid drugs. The CDR3 region has the DNA TGTGCCAGCAGCTTACAGGGGCCATATAGCAATCAGCCCCAGCATTTT. Its protein product is CASSLQGPYSNQPQHF.